This entry describes one T cell receptor beta chain. The antigen is undetermined. In preparing the TRB cDNA libraries, 5' RACE with UMI labels was used. TCRdb reprocessed the 5' RACE reads and reports one entry per CDR3 protein, with no DNA. The table for this sample gives about 89,000 distinct CDR3 sequences. The data are from a study of CXCR3-negative and CXCR3-positive naive CD8 T cells. Notes on the study in general: Diversity in memory CD8+ cells fell much lower than the comparably high levels seen in both naive subsets. CXCR3-expressing naive cells carried TRB CDR3s more hydrophobic than those of CXCR3-negative naive cells.

The CDR3 contains 16 residues. CDR1 is SGHVS, CDR2 FQNEAQ, per germline. CD45RO-CCR7+CD27+CD95- defined naive CD8+ T cells. This receptor was taken from a human donor in good health. Some clones in this sample may be carry-over from other donors' samples. Sequencing was performed on naive CXCR3+ CD8+ T cells from blood. Indicated subset: CD45RO-CCR7+CD27+CD95- naive CD8+ T cells expressing CXCR3 (TNR3+). J is TRBJ1-3 and V is TRBV7-8; TCRdb indicates TRBD1, and absent DNA this call remains unverified. CDR3 sequence: CASSRLDREAGNTIYF.